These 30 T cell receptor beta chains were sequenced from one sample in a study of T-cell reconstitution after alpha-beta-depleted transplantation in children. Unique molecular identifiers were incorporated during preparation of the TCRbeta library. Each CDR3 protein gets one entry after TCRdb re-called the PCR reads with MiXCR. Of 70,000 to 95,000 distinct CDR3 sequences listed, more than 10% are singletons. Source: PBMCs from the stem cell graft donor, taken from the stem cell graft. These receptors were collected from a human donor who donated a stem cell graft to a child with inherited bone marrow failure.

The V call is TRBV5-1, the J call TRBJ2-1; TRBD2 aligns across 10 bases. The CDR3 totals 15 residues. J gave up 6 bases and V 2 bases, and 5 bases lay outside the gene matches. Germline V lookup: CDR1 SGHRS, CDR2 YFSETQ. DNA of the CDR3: TGCGCCAGCAGCTTACTAGCGGGGACGGGCAATGAGCAGTTCTTC. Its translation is CASSLLAGTGNEQFF.

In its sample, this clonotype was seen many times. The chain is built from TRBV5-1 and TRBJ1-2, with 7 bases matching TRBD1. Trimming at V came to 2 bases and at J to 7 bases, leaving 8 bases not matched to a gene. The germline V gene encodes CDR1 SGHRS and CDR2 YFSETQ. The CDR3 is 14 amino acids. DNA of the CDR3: TGCGCCAGCAGCTTTGAGGGGGCAGTTGGTGGCTACACCTTC. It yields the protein CASSFEGAVGGYTF. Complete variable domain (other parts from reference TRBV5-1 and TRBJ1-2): KAGVTQTPRYLIKTRGQQVTLSCSPISGHRSVSWYQQTPGQGLQFLFEYFSETQRNKGNFPGRFSGRQFSNSRSEMNVSTLELGDSALYLCASSFEGAVGGYTFGSGTRLTVV.

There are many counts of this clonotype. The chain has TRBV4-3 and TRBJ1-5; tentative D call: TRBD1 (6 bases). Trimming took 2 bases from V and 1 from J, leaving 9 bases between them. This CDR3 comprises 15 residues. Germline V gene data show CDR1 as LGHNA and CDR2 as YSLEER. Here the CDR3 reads CASSQKRGSNQPQHF. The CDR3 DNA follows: TGCGCCAGCAGCCAAAAGAGGGGGAGCAATCAGCCCCAGCATTTT.

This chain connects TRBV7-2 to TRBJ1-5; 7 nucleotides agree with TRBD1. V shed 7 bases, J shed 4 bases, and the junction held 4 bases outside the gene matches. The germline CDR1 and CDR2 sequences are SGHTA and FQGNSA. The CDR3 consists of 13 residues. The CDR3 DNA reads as TGTGCCAGCACCAGGGACAGAAATCAGCCCCAGCATTTT. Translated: CASTRDRNQPQHF.

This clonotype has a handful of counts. The CDR3, as DNA: TGTGCCAGCAGCCCCGGCTCGTACCAAGAGACCCAGTACTTC. Amino acids: CASSPGSYQETQYF. This chain uses TRBV4-2 with TRBJ2-5; D is undetermined. Trimming left V 4 bases short and J 0 bases short, with 9 bases between. Per the germline V gene, CDR1 is LGHNA and CDR2 is YNFKEQ. The CDR3 has 14 residues.

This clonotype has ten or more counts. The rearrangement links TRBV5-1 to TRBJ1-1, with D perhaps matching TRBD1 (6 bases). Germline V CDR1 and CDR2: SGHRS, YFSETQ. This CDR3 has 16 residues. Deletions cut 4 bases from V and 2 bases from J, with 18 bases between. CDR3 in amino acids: CASSIFPGTTNTEAFF. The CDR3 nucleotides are TGCGCCAGCAGCATATTCCCCGGGACAACTAACACTGAAGCTTTCTTT.

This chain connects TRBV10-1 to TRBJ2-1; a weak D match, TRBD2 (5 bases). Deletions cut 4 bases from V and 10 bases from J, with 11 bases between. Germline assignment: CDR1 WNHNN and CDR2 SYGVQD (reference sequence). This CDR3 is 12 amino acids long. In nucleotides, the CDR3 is TGCGCCAGCAGTGTAATAGCGACCGAGCAGTTCTTC. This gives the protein CASSVIATEQFF.

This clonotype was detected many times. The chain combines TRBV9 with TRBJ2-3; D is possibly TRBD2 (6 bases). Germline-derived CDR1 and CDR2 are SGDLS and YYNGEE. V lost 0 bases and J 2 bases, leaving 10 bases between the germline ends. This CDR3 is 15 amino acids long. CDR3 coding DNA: TGTGCCAGCAGCGTAGGAATAGCGGCCACAGATACGCAGTATTTT. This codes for CASSVGIAATDTQYF.

The DNA of the CDR3 is TGTGCCAGCAGTTACAAAGCGGGAGAGGTGTACGAGCAGTACTTC. It yields the protein CASSYKAGEVYEQYF. The chain links TRBV6-5 to TRBJ2-7, with 8 positions matching TRBD2. The V segment lost 2 bases and the J segment 4 bases; nucleotides outside the gene matches: 7. The germline V gene has CDR1 MNHEY and CDR2 SVGAGI. The CDR3 is 15 amino acids.

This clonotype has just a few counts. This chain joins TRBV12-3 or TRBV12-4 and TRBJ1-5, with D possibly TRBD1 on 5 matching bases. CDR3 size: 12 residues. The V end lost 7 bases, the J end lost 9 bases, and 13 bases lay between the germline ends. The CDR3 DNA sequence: TGTGCCAGCACCCTAGAGGGGCGGCCCCAGCATTTT. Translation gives CASTLEGRPQHF.

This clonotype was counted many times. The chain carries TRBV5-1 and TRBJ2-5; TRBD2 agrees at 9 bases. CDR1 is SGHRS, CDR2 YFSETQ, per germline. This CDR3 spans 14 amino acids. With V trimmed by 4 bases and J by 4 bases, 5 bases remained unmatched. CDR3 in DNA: TGCGCCAGCAGCGCGGAACTAGCGGGAGAGACCCAGTACTTC. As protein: CASSAELAGETQYF.

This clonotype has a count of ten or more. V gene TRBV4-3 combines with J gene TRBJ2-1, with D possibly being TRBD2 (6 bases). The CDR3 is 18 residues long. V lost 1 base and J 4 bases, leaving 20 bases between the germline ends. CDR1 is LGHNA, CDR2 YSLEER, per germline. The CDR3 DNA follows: TGCGCCAGCAGCCAAGTGCTGCCGTGGGGGGAGGCATACAATGAGCAGTTCTTC. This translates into CASSQVLPWGEAYNEQFF.

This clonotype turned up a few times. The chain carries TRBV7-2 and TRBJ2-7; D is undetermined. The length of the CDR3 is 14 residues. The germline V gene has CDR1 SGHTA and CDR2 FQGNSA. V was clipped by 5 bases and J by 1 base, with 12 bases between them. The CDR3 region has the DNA TGTGCCAGCAGCCGTGATCCAAAATCCTACGAGCAGTACTTC. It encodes CASSRDPKSYEQYF.

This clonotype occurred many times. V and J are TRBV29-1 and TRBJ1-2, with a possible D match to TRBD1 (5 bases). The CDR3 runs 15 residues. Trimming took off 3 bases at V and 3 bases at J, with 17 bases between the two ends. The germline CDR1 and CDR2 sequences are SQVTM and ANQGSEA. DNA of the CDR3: TGCAGCGTTGACCCCCACGCTGGCAGGGACTATGGCTACACCTTC. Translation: CSVDPHAGRDYGYTF.

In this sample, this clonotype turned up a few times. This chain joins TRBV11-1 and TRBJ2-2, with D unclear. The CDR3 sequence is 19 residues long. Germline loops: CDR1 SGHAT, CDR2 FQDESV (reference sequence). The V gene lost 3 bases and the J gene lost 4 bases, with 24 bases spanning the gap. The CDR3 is CASSFTNIQVKHRTGELFF. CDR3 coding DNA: TGTGCCAGCAGCTTCACCAACATCCAGGTTAAACACCGCACCGGGGAGCTGTTTTTT.

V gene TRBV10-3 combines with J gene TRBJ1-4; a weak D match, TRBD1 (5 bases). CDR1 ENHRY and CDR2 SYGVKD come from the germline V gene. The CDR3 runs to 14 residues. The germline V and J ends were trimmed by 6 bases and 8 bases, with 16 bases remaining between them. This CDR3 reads CAIRGDRGDEKLFF. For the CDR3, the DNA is TGTGCCATCAGGGGGGACCGCGGAGACGAAAAACTGTTTTTT.

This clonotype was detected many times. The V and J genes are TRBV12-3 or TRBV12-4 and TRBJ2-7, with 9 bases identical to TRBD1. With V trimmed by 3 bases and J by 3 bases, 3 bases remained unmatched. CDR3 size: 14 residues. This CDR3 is CASSFGQGIYEQYF. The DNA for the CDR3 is TGTGCCAGCAGTTTCGGACAGGGGATCTACGAGCAGTACTTC.

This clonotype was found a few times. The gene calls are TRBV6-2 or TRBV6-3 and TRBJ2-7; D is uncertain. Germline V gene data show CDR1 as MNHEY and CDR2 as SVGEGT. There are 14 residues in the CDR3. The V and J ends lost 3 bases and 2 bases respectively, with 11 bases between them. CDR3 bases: TGTGCCAGCAGTTATACAGAAAGGACCTACGAGCAGTACTTC. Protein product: CASSYTERTYEQYF.

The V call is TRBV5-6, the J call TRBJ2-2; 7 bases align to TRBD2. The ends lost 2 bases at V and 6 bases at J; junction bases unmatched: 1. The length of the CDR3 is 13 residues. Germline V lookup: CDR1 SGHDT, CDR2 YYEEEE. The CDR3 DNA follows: TGTGCCAGCAGCTTAGGACTAGCCGGGGAGCTGTTTTTT. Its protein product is CASSLGLAGELFF.

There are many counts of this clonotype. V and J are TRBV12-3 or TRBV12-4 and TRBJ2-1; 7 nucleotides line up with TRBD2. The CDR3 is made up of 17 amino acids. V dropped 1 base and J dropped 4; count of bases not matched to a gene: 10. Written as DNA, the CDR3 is TGTGCCAGCAGTTTAGTTCTCCCGGGACTACCTTACAATGAGCAGTTCTTC. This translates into CASSLVLPGLPYNEQFF.

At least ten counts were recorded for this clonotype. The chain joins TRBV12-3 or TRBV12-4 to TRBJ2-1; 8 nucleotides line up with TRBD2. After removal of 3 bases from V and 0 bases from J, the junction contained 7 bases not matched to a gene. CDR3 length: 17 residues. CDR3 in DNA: TGTGCCAGCAGTTTGGGGCGGGGGGAGAGCTCCTACAATGAGCAGTTCTTC. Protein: CASSLGRGESSYNEQFF.

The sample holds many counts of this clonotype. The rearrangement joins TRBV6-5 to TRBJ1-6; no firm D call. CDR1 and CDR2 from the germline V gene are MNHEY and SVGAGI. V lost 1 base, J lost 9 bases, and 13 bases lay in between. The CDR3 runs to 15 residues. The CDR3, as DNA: TGTGCCAGCAGTTACTATTCACCGGGGTCTTCACCCCTCCACTTT. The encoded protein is CASSYYSPGSSPLHF.

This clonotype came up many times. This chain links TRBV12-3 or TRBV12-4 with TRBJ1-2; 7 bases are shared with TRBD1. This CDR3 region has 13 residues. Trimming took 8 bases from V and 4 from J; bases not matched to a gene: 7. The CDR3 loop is CASVRGRGYGYTF. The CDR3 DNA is TGTGCCAGCGTAAGGGGGCGCGGCTATGGCTACACCTTC.

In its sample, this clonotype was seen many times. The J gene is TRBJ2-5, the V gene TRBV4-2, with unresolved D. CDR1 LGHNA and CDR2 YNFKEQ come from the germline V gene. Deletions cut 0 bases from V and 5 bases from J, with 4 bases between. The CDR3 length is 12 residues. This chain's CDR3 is CASSQDVETQYF. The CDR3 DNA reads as TGTGCCAGCAGCCAAGACGTTGAGACCCAGTACTTC.

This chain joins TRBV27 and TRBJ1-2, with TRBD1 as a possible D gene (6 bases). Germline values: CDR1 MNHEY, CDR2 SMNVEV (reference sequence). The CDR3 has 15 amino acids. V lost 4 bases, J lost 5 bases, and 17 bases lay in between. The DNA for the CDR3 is TGTGCCAGCAGTTCCAGAGCAGGAGGGGGTTATGGCTACACCTTC. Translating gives CASSSRAGGGYGYTF.

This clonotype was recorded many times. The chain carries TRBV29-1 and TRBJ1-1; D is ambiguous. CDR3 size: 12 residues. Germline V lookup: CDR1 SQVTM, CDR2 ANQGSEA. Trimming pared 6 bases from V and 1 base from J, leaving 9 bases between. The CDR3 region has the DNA TGCAGCGTCACCTCCGAGAACACTGAAGCTTTCTTT. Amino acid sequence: CSVTSENTEAFF.

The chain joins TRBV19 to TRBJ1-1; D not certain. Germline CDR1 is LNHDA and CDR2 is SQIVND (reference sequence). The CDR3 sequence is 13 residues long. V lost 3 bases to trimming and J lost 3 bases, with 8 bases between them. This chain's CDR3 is CASSMPSDTEAFF. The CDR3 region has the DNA TGTGCCAGTAGTATGCCTTCGGACACTGAAGCTTTCTTT. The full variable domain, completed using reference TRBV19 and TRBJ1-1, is DGGITQSPKYLFRKEGQNVTLSCEQNLNHDAMYWYRQDPGQGLRLIYYSQIVNDFQKGDIAEGYSVSREKKESFPLTVTSAQKNPTAFYLCASSMPSDTEAFFGQGTRLTVV.

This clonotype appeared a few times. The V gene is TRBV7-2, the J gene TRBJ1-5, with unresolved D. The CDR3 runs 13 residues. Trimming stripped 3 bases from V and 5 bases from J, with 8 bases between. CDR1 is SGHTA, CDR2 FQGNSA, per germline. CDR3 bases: TGTGCCAGCAGCTTTTTCAGAGATCAGCCCCAGCATTTT. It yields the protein CASSFFRDQPQHF.

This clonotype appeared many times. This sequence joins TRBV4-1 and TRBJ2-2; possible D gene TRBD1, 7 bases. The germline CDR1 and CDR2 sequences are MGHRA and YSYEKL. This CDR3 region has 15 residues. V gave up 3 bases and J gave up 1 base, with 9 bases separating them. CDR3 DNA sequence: TGCGCCAGCAGCCAGCAGGGGGGGAACACCGGGGAGCTGTTTTTT. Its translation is CASSQQGGNTGELFF.

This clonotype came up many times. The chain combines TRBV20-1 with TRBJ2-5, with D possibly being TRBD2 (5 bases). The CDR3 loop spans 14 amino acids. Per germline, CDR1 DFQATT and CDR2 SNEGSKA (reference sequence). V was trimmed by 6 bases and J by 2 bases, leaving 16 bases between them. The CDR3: CSALGIHEQETQYF. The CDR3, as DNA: TGCAGTGCCCTCGGGATCCACGAACAAGAGACCCAGTACTTC.